This TCR beta chain was recorded in a study of cytomegalovirus exposure and HLA in healthy donors. Study-level information: Within an early data release were around 80 million unique TCRs drawn from HLA-typed donors. Study-wide findings and caveats: In a later analysis, specific HLA alleles were associated with about 18,000 TCR beta sequences at a 0.05 false discovery rate. A list of around 150 TCR beta chains associated with cytomegalovirus was given.

Regarding this clone: Its antigen is currently unknown.

PCR involved 60 Vbeta and 13 Jbeta primers. Method: immunoSEQ multiplex PCR; TCRdb's copy keeps in-frame clones and lacks some. Its table lists tens of thousands of clones. The length of the CDR3 is 16 residues. Sampled while nominally healthy, donors likely had unrecorded immune exposures. This receptor was taken from a male donor in good health and CMV-seropositive. The rearrangement joins TRBV21-1 to TRBJ1-1; the table's D call, TRBD1, has no DNA check behind it. TRBV21-1 represents a pseudogene. Sequenced input: PBMCs. The CDR3 region is CASSARQGVGGTEAFF. CDR3 nucleotide sequence: TGTGCCAGCAGCGCCCGACAGGGGGTCGGCGGCACTGAAGCTTTCTTT.